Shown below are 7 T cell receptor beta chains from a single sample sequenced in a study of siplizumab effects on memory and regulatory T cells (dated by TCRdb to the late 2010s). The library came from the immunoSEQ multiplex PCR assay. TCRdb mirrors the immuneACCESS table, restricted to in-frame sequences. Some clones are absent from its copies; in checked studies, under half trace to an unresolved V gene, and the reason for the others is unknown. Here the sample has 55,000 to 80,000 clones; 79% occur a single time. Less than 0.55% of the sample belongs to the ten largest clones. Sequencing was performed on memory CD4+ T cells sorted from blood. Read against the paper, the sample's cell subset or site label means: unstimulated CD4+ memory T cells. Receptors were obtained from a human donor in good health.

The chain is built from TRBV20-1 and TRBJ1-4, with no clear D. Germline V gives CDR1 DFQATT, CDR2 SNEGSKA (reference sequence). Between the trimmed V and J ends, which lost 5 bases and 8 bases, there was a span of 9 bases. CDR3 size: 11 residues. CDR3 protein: CSAPLGEKLFF. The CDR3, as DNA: TGCAGTGCTCCTCTGGGGGAAAAACTGTTTTTT.

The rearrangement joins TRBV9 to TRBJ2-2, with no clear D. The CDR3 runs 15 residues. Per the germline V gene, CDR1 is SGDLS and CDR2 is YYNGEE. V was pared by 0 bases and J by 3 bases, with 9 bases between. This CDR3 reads CASSVEQTYTGELFF. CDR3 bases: TGTGCCAGCAGCGTAGAACAGACCTACACCGGGGAGCTGTTTTTT.

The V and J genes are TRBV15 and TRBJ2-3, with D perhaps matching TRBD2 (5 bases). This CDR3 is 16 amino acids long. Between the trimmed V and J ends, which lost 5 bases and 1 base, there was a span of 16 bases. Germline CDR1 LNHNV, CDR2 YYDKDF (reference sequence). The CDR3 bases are TGTGCCACCAGCGGGCAGACATCACTAGGCACAGATACGCAGTATTTT. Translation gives CATSGQTSLGTDTQYF.

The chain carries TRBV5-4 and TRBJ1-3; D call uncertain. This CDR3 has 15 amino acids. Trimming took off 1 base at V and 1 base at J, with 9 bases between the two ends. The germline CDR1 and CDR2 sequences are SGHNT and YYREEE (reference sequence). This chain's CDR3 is CASSLNWGSGNTIYF. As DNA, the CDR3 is TGTGCCAGCAGCTTGAACTGGGGTTCTGGAAACACCATATATTTT.

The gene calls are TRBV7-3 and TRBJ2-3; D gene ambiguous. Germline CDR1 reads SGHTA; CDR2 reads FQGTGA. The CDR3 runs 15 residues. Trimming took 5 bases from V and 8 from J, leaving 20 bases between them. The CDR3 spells CASSPGGGGGGTQYF. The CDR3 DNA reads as TGTGCCAGCAGCCCAGGTGGCGGTGGTGGTGGTACGCAGTATTTT.

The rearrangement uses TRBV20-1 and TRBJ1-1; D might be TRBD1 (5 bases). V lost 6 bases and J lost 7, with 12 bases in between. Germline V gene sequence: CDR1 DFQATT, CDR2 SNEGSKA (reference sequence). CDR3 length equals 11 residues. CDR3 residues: CSARPGGEAFF. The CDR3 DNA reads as TGCAGTGCCCGCCCCGGGGGTGAAGCTTTCTTT.

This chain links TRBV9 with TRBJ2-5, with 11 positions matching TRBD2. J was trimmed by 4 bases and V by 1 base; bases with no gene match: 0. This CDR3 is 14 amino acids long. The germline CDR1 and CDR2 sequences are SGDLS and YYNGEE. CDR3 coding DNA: TGTGCCAGCAGCGTAACTAGCGGGGGAGAGACCCAGTACTTC. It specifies CASSVTSGGETQYF.